This T cell receptor beta chain originates from a study of PD-L1 blockade in urothelial cancer. Study context: At 6 weeks and at 3 weeks (second dose) after treatment start, blood was analyzed. Median T cell yield from blood was about 130,000.

Only in-frame clones appear in the TCRdb table, and some are missing; sequencing was by immunoSEQ multiplex PCR. The sample shows under 100,000 clones, 82% of them seen only once. V lost 2 bases and J lost 9; bases outside the gene matches: 9. The germline V gene has CDR1 LGHNA and CDR2 YNFKEQ. This CDR3 contains 16 residues. The gene calls are TRBV4-2 and TRBJ2-1; 11 bases fit TRBD2. The sequence derives from a man aged 65 to 85 with urothelial cancer. Sequencing was performed on PBMCs, taken around atezolizumab (anti-PD-L1) treatment. The CDR3: CASSQTTSGDISEQFF. The CDR3 nucleotides are TGTGCCAGCAGCCAAACGACTAGCGGGGACATCAGTGAGCAGTTCTTC.